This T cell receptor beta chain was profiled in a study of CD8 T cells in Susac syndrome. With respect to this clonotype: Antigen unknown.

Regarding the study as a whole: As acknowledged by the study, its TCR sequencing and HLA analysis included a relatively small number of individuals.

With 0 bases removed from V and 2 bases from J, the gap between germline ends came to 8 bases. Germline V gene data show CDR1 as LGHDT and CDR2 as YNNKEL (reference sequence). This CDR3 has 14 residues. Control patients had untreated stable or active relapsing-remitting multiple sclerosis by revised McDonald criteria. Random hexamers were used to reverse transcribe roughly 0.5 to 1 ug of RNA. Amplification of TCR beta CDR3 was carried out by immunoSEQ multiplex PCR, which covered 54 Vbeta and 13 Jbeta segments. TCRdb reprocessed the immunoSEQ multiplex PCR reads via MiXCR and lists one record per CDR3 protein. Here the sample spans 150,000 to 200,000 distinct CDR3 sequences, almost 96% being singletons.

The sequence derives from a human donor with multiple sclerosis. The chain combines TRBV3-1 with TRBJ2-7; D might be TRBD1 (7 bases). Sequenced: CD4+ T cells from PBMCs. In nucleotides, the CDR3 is TGTGCCAGCAGCCAAGACAGGGGGGCCTACGAGCAGTACTTC. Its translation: CASSQDRGAYEQYF.